This T cell receptor beta chain was profiled in a study of shared clonotypes between healthy human individuals. Study information: CD4 naive and memory got three plates each, CD8 naive two, CD8 memory one.

The naive CD8 subset, CD45RO-negative cells positively selected for CCR7, excluded terminally differentiated effector memory CD45RA+ cells. Only in-frame clones appear in the TCRdb table, and some are missing; sequencing was by immunoSEQ multiplex PCR. The table includes approximately 720,000 clones, about 91% detected once. The germline V gene encodes CDR1 MGHDK and CDR2 SYGVNS. The CDR3 runs 12 residues. V lost 5 bases, J lost 11 bases, and 15 bases lay in between. Material: naive CD8+ T cells sorted from blood. The sequence came from a man aged 25-45 years in good health. V usage is TRBV25-1 and J usage is TRBJ1-1, with D unclear. The chain's CDR3 is CASSYAASGAFF. DNA of the CDR3: TGTGCCAGCAGTTATGCAGCCTCGGGCGCTTTCTTT.